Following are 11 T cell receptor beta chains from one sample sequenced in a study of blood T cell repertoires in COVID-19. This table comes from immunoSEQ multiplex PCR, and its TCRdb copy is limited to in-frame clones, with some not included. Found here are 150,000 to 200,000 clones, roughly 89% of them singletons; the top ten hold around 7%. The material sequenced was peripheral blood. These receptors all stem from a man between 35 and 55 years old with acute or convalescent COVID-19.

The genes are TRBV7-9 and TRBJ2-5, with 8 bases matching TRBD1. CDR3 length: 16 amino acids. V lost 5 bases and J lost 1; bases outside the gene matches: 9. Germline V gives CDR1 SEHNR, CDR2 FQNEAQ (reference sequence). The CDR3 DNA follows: TGTGCCAGCAGCCCGATCCTTGGACAGGGCCAAGAGACCCAGTACTTC. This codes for CASSPILGQGQETQYF.

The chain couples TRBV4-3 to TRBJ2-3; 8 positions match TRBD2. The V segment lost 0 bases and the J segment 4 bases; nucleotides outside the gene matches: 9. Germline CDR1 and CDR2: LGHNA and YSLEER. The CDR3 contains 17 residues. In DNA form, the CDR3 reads TGCGCCAGCAGCCAAGAGATGACGGGGGGGCCCCCAGATACGCAGTATTTT. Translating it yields CASSQEMTGGPPDTQYF.

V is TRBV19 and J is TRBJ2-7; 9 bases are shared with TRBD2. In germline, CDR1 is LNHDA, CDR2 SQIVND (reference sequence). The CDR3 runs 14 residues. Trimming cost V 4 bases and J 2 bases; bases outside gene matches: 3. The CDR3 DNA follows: TGTGCCAGTAGTAGCTCTAGCGGGACCTACGAGCAGTACTTC. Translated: CASSSSSGTYEQYF.

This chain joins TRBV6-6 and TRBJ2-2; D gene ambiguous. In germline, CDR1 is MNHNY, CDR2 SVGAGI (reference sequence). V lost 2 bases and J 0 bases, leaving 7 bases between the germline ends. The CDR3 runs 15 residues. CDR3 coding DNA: TGTGCCAGCAGTTACGTAGCACCGAACACCGGGGAGCTGTTTTTT. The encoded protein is CASSYVAPNTGELFF.

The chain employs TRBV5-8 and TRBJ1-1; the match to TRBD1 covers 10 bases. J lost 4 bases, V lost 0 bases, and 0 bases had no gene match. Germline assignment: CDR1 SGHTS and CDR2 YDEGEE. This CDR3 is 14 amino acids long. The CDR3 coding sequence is TGTGCCAGCAGCTTGGGACAGGGGGCCACTGAAGCTTTCTTT. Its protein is CASSLGQGATEAFF.

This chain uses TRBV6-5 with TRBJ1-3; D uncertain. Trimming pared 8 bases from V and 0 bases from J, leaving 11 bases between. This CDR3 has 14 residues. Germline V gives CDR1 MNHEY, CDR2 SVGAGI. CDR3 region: CASLQSPSGNTIYF. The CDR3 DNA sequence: TGTGCCAGCCTACAGTCCCCCTCTGGAAACACCATATATTTT.

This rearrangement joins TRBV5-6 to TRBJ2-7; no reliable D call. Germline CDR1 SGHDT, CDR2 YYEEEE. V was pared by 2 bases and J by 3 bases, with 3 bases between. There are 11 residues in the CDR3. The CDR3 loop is CASSFFYEQYF. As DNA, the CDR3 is TGTGCCAGCAGCTTCTTCTACGAGCAGTACTTC.

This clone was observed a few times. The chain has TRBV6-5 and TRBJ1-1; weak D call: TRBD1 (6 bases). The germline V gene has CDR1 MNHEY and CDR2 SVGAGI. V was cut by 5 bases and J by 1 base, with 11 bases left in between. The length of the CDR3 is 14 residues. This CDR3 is CASSRTAQNTEAFF. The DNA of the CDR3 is TGTGCCAGCAGTCGGACAGCCCAGAACACTGAAGCTTTCTTT.

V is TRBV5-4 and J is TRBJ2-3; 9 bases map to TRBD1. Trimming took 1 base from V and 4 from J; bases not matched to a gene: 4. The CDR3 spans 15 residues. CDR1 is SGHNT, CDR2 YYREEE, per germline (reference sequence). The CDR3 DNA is TGTGCCAGCAGCTTGTTTACAGGGGGCCCAGATACGCAGTATTTT. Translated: CASSLFTGGPDTQYF.

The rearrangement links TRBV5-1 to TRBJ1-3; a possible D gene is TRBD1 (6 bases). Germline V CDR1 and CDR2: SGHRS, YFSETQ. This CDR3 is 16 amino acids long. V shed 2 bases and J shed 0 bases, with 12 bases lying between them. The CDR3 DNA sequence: TGCGCCAGCAGCTTAGACAGGCAATCCTCTGGAAACACCATATATTTT. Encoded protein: CASSLDRQSSGNTIYF.

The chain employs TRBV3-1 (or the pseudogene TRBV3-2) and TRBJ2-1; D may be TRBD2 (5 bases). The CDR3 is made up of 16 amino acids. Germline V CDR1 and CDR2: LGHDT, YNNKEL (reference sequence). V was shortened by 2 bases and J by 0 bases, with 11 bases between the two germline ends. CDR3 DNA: TGTGCCAGCAGCCAATTTTGGAGGAGCTCCTACAATGAGCAGTTCTTC. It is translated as CASSQFWRSSYNEQFF.